This paragraph reports one TCR beta chain. The antigen remains unidentified. This CDR3 is also generated by other DNA sequences in the sample. The data belong to a study of shared clonotypes between healthy human individuals. Study-level results: Estimated richness was generally greater in naive than memory subsets.

V lost 4 bases to trimming and J lost 4 bases; unmatched junction nucleotides: 2. Germline loops: CDR1 SGHDT, CDR2 YYEEEE. The CDR3 is 13 residues long. Profiling relied on immunoSEQ multiplex PCR, and the TCRdb table lists in-frame clones only, not all of them. The repertoire holds approximately 2.3 million clones, with about 92% as singletons. The V call is TRBV5-6, the J call TRBJ1-5; TRBD1 agrees at 7 bases. The material sequenced was naive CD4+ T cells from PBMCs. Subset in this sample: CD45RA+ positively selected. The TCR originated in a man younger than 35 in good health. Some clones in this sample may be carry-over from other donors' samples. The CDR3 DNA is TGTGCCAGCAGCCTGGACAGGAATCAGCCCCAGCATTTT. This gives the protein CASSLDRNQPQHF.